The 24 T cell receptor beta chains listed next were all sequenced from one sample in a study of tissue T cells after allogeneic stem cell transplantation. Described time point: mouse harvest day 7 after allogeneic transplant. Each mouse received 10^7 T-cell-depleted marrow cells plus 10^6 splenic CD5+ T cells by tail vein. The method was immunoSEQ multiplex PCR; TCRdb's version includes in-frame clones alone and lacks a portion of them. Altogether more than 4,500 clones are present, about half being singletons, with the ten largest covering over 6%. Sequencing used gut tissue. All receptors derive from a female BALB/c mouse given C57BL/6 T cells with graft-versus-host disease after an allogeneic hematopoietic cell transplant.

This clone has a handful of counts. The listed genes are named as in mouse. Coverage ceases 1 residue before the CDR3 finishes, and the germline J gene fills in the end. This chain uses TRBV13-1 with TRBJ2-5; 11 nucleotides agree with TRBD2. This CDR3 has 16 amino acids. Losses at the gene ends were 0 bases for V and 1 base for J; bases not matched to a gene: 1. Germline V CDR1 and CDR2: NSHNY, SYGAGN. CDR3 in amino acids: CASSDVGLGDQDTQYF. Partial CDR3 DNA: TGTGCCAGCAGTGATGTGGGACTGGGGGACCAAGACACCCAGTAC.

As regards this clone: Mouse names are used for the genes. The DNA ends 1 residue before the CDR3 does, and the rest of the CDR3 is filled in from the germline J gene. This chain connects TRBV26 to TRBJ2-5; a weak D match, TRBD1 (6 bases). Trimming took off 4 bases at V and 0 bases at J, with 8 bases between the two ends. The CDR3 loop spans 14 amino acids. The germline V gene has CDR1 KGHPV and CDR2 FQNQEV (reference sequence). The sequenced CDR3 bases are TGTGCCAGCAGTCATACAGGGAACCAAGACACCCAGTAC. Translated: CASSHTGNQDTQY. The entire CDR3 protein reads CASSHTGNQDTQYF.

This clone was detected a few times. Gene and germline names: mouse. The read ends 1 residue shy of where the CDR3 ends; the end is completed using the germline J gene. The J gene is TRBJ2-1, the V gene TRBV13-2, with 13 bases lining up with TRBD2. The junction had 2 bases not matched to a gene; V was cut back by 5 bases and J by 6 bases. Germline V CDR1 and CDR2: NNHNN, SYGAGS (reference sequence). The CDR3 consists of 14 residues. The chain's CDR3 is CASGGTGGGAEQFF. The sequenced CDR3 bases are TGTGCCAGCGGGGGGACTGGGGGGGGTGCTGAGCAGTTC.

A note on this clone: The germline and genes are mouse ones. The read halts 1 residue ahead of the CDR3 end, with the missing end drawn from the germline J gene. The chain joins TRBV16 to TRBJ2-2; 9 nucleotides align to TRBD2. The CDR3 runs 15 residues. Trimming removed 3 bases from V and 1 base from J; junction bases left unmatched: 0. The germline V gene has CDR1 SGHSA and CDR2 FRNQAP. CDR3 DNA (partial): TGTGCAAGCAGCTTCTGGGGGGGAAACACCGGGCAGCTCTAC. Translated: CASSFWGGNTGQLY. The complete CDR3 protein is CASSFWGGNTGQLYF.

Concerning this clone: Gene names and germline refer to mouse. The read is 1 residue too short to cover the CDR3 end, so that end is filled in from the germline J gene. V gene TRBV26 combines with J gene TRBJ1-4, with 8 bases lining up with TRBD1. J was trimmed by 7 bases and V by 6 bases; bases with no gene match: 4. The CDR3 totals 13 residues. Germline V gene data show CDR1 as KGHPV and CDR2 as FQNQEV (reference sequence). The chain's CDR3 is CASRYTGGERLFF. Partial CDR3 DNA: TGTGCCAGCAGGTATACAGGGGGCGAAAGATTATTT.

On this clone: The gene names here belong to mouse. The CDR3 end lies 1 residue beyond the end of the read and is filled in from the germline J gene. V usage is TRBV16 and J usage is TRBJ1-1, with 7 bases aligning to TRBD1. The CDR3 is made up of 14 amino acids. The germline CDR1 and CDR2 sequences are SGHSA and FRNQAP. Unmatched junction bases numbered 3, after V lost 5 bases and J lost 0 bases. CDR3 DNA (partial): TGTGCAAGCAGCCATGGGACAGCAAACACAGAAGTCTTC. It is translated as CASSHGTANTEVF. The full CDR3 is CASSHGTANTEVFF.

Points on this clone: The germline and genes are mouse ones. The read ends 1 residue shy of where the CDR3 ends; the end is completed using the germline J gene. The rearrangement joins TRBV3 to TRBJ2-5; D unclear. Germline values: CDR1 SNHLY, CDR2 FYNGKV (reference sequence). This CDR3 is built from 11 residues. With 3 bases removed from V and 6 bases from J, the gap between germline ends came to 4 bases. The CDR3 is CASSLRDTQYF. CDR3 DNA, as far as it was read: TGTGCCAGCAGCTTGAGGGACACCCAGTAC.

About this clone itself: Mouse gene names and germline throughout. The missing CDR3 end, 1 residue past where the read stops, is filled in from the germline J gene. This chain joins TRBV16 and TRBJ1-2; D is unclear. V was trimmed by 1 base and J by 0 bases, leaving 3 bases between them. Germline V CDR1 and CDR2: SGHSA, FRNQAP. The length of the CDR3 is 13 residues. The sequenced CDR3 bases are TGTGCAAGCAGCTTAGCAGCAAACTCCGACTACACC. As protein: CASSLAANSDYT. Given in full, the CDR3 is CASSLAANSDYTF.

Comments on this clone: Genes here carry mouse names. The read gets to within 1 residue of the CDR3 end, and the germline J gene fills in the rest. The genes are TRBV3 and TRBJ1-4; no firm D call. Germline V gene sequence: CDR1 SNHLY, CDR2 FYNGKV (reference sequence). Trimming took 1 base from V and 0 from J, leaving 3 bases between them. The CDR3 consists of 14 residues. Partial CDR3 DNA: TGTGCCAGCAGCTTAGGGATTTCCAACGAAAGATTATTT. It specifies CASSLGISNERLF. The complete CDR3 protein is CASSLGISNERLFF.

For this clone: The gene names here belong to mouse. The DNA ends 1 residue before the CDR3 does, and the rest of the CDR3 is filled in from the germline J gene. The V and J genes are TRBV26 and TRBJ2-7; 11 bases fit TRBD2. The length of the CDR3 is 13 residues. CDR1 KGHPV and CDR2 FQNQEV come from the germline V gene (reference sequence). V lost 6 bases and J lost 4; bases outside the gene matches: 2. Partial CDR3 DNA: TGTGCCAGCAGCCGGGACTGGGGGTATGAACAGTAC. The encoded protein is CASSRDWGYEQY. The whole CDR3 is CASSRDWGYEQYF.

This clone is large (0.1 to 1%). Mouse germline and gene names are used. The CDR3 end lies 1 residue beyond the end of the read and is filled in from the germline J gene. This chain links TRBV29 with TRBJ2-7; TRBD2 matches at 11 bases. The CDR3 sequence is 12 residues long. The germline gives CDR1 MSHET, CDR2 SYDVDS. The V gene end was trimmed by 10 bases and the J gene end by 4 bases; junction bases not matched to a gene: 3. The CDR3 spells CATRDWGYEQYF. CDR3 DNA (partial): TGTGCTACCCGGGACTGGGGGTATGAACAGTAC.

Concerning this clone itself: Genes and germline come from the mouse. The read ends 1 residue shy of where the CDR3 ends; the end is completed using the germline J gene. The V and J genes are TRBV3 and TRBJ2-4; TRBD1 aligns across 7 bases. With 0 bases clipped from V and 5 bases from J, the junction kept 2 bases outside the gene matches. In germline, CDR1 is SNHLY, CDR2 FYNGKV (reference sequence). CDR3 length equals 14 residues. The sequenced part of the CDR3 DNA is TGTGCCAGCAGCTTAGCGGACAGGAGAAACACCTTGTAC. Its protein product is CASSLADRRNTLY. The whole CDR3 region reads CASSLADRRNTLYF.

Only a few counts were recorded for this clone. Gene names follow the mouse nomenclature. Sequencing ends 1 residue short of the CDR3 end; the germline J gene provides the rest. V is TRBV26 and J is TRBJ1-4; weak D call: TRBD1 (6 bases). The CDR3 is 14 residues long. CDR1 and CDR2 (germline): KGHPV, FQNQEV (reference sequence). V shed 4 bases and J shed 5 bases, with 11 bases lying between them. CDR3 in amino acids: CASSPRDTNERLFF. CDR3 DNA, as far as it was read: TGTGCCAGCAGTCCCCGGGACACTAACGAAAGATTATTT.

This clone counts as large (0.1 to 1%). Here the gene names and germline are mouse. The read gets to within 1 residue of the CDR3 end, and the germline J gene fills in the rest. The V call is TRBV29, the J call TRBJ1-5; no definite D call. Trimming left V 6 bases short and J 7 bases short, with 7 bases between. This CDR3 has 11 amino acids. Germline-derived CDR1 and CDR2 are MSHET and SYDVDS. The chain's CDR3 is CASSPQQAPLF. The sequenced part of the CDR3 DNA is TGTGCTAGCAGCCCACAACAGGCTCCGCTT.

Of note for this clone: Mouse gene names and germline throughout. The read gets to within 1 residue of the CDR3 end, and the germline J gene fills in the rest. The chain recombines TRBV31 with TRBJ1-1, with 9 bases identical to TRBD1. Germline CDR1 GKSSPN, CDR2 SITVG. This CDR3 has 13 amino acids. V gave up 2 bases and J gave up 3 bases; unmatched junction bases: 1. CDR3 protein: CAWSGDRDTEVFF. Partial CDR3 DNA: TGTGCCTGGAGTGGGGACAGGGACACAGAAGTCTTC.

In regard to this clone: Gene names refer to mouse genes. With the read ending 1 residue before the CDR3 end, the germline J gene is used to fill in that end. This chain joins TRBV26 and TRBJ2-2; 9 bases are shared with TRBD2. Germline CDR1 and CDR2: KGHPV and FQNQEV (reference sequence). V shed 3 bases and J 0 bases; nucleotides not matched to a gene: 2. The CDR3 consists of 16 residues. Partial CDR3 DNA: TGTGCCAGCAGTCTCTGGACTGGGGCAAACACCGGGCAGCTCTAC. It specifies CASSLWTGANTGQLY. The whole CDR3 reads CASSLWTGANTGQLYF.

Comments on this clone: These gene names are mouse names. The read falls 1 residue short of the CDR3 end, and the missing part is taken from the germline J gene. This chain connects TRBV3 to TRBJ2-2; maybe TRBD1 (6 bases). Per germline, CDR1 SNHLY and CDR2 FYNGKV (reference sequence). V lost 3 bases and J 0 bases, leaving 8 bases between the germline ends. The CDR3 spans 15 residues. The sequenced CDR3 bases are TGTGCCAGCAGCTTGAGGGGGTCAAACACCGGGCAGCTCTAC. Its translation: CASSLRGSNTGQLY. The CDR3, in full, reads CASSLRGSNTGQLYF.

A remark on this clone: Each gene name is a mouse one. Sequencing ends 1 residue short of the CDR3 end; the germline J gene provides the rest. V usage is TRBV13-2 and J usage is TRBJ2-4, with TRBD2 identical over 9 bases. V dropped 0 bases and J dropped 2; count of bases not matched to a gene: 4. The CDR3 length is 16 residues. The V gene's germline CDR1 is NNHNN and CDR2 SYGAGS (reference sequence). Incomplete CDR3 DNA: TGTGCCAGCGGTGATGTGGACTGGGGAGCTCAAAACACCTTGTAC. This encodes CASGDVDWGAQNTLY. The whole CDR3 protein reads CASGDVDWGAQNTLYF.

Comments on this clone: Gene names follow the mouse nomenclature. The sequence runs out 1 residue before the end of the CDR3; the remainder is reconstructed from the germline J gene. V usage is TRBV23 and J usage is TRBJ1-2; the D call TRBD1 from the table was never checked on the DNA. In germline, CDR1 is KGHTA, CDR2 FQNQQP. The CDR3 totals 14 residues. This CDR3 is CSSRPGQGNSDYTF. The DNA read from the CDR3 is TGCTCCAGCAGACCCGGACAGGGAAACTCCGACTACACC.

This clone appeared once. The listed genes are named as in mouse. The DNA ends 1 residue before the CDR3 does, and the rest of the CDR3 is filled in from the germline J gene. This chain joins TRBV15 and TRBJ1-6; 10 nucleotides agree with TRBD1. TRBJ1-6 is reported as an ORF; its role is uncertain. Trimming at V came to 5 bases and at J to 9 bases, leaving 10 bases not matched to a gene. CDR1 and CDR2 (germline): SGHND, FRSKSL. This CDR3 region has 16 residues. The CDR3 DNA, read in part, is TGTGCCAGCAGTCCAAGGGAGGGACAGGGGACTTCGCCCCTCTAC. Amino acids: CASSPREGQGTSPLY. The whole CDR3 protein reads CASSPREGQGTSPLYF.

Note on this clone: Gene names and germline match the mouse. The read comes to an end 1 residue before the CDR3 does, leaving the germline J gene to fill in the end. The rearrangement uses TRBV26 and TRBJ2-2, with D perhaps TRBD1 (5 bases). Germline lookup yields CDR1 KGHPV and CDR2 FQNQEV (reference sequence). Trimming pared 6 bases from V and 4 bases from J, leaving 9 bases between. The CDR3 totals 13 residues. The DNA read from the CDR3 is TGTGCCAGCAGCTCAGGGTTCACCGGGCAGCTCTAC. Translation gives CASSSGFTGQLY. The entire CDR3 protein reads CASSSGFTGQLYF.

A note on this clone: The genes are named according to mouse. The CDR3 extends 1 residue past the end of the read, so its final part is completed from the germline J gene. The J gene is TRBJ2-3, the V gene TRBV3; D gene ambiguous. The CDR3 is 11 amino acids. Germline V CDR1 and CDR2: SNHLY, FYNGKV (reference sequence). V lost 5 bases and J 6 bases, leaving 6 bases between the germline ends. CDR3 sequence reads: CASSHSETLYF. The CDR3 DNA, read in part, is TGTGCCAGCAGCCACAGTGAAACGCTGTAT.

About this clone itself: Mouse gene names and germline throughout. The CDR3 goes on 1 residue after the read ends, and that part is filled in from the germline J gene. V is TRBV13-2 and J is TRBJ2-5, with TRBD2 matching over 9 bases. The germline V gene encodes CDR1 NNHNN and CDR2 SYGAGS (reference sequence). This CDR3 contains 15 residues. Trimming took 3 bases from V and 1 from J; bases not matched to a gene: 3. CDR3 DNA (partial): TGTGCCAGCGGTGCTGACTGGGGGTACCAAGACACCCAGTAC. It specifies CASGADWGYQDTQY. The full CDR3 protein reads CASGADWGYQDTQYF.

To note about this clone: Gene names and germline match the mouse. The CDR3 end lies 1 residue beyond the end of the read and is filled in from the germline J gene. The genes are TRBV15 and TRBJ2-7; the match to TRBD2 covers 11 bases. The CDR3 runs 15 residues. Germline-derived CDR1 and CDR2 are SGHND and FRSKSL. V shed 5 bases, J shed 3 bases, and the junction held 6 bases outside the gene matches. The CDR3 is CASSGRLGGVYEQYF. The covered CDR3 bases are TGTGCCAGCAGTGGCCGACTGGGGGGGGTCTATGAACAGTAC.